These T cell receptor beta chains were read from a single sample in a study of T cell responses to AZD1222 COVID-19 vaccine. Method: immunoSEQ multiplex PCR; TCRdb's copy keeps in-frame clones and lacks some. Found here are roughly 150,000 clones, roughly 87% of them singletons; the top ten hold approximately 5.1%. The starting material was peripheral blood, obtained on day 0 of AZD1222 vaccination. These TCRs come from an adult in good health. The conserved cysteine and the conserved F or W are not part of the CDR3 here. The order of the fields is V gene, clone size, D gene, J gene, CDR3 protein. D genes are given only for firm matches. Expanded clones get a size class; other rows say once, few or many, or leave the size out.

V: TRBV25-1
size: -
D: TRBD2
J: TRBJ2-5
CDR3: ASSDPGRSGKYQETQY

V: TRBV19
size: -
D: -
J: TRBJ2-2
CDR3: ASSIPWDTGELF

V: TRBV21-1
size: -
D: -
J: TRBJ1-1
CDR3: ASSTTGTGGRCTEAF

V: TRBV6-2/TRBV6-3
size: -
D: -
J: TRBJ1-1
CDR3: ASSYSIHVRGSTEAF

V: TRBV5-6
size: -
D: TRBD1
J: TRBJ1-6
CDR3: ASSIQGVYNSPLH

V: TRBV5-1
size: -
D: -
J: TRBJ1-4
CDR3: ASSAEHEKLF

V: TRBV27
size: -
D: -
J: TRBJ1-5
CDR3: ASSLRAEGYQPQH

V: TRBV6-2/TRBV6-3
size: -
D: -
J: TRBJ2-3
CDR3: ASSYRESDTQY

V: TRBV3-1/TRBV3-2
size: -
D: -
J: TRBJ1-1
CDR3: ASSQFETANTEAF

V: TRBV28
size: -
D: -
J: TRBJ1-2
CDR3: ASSPILGRNYGYT

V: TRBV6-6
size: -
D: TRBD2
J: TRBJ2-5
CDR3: ASSYTSGRETQY

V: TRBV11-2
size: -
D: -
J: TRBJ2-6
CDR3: ASRNSGSFSGANVLT

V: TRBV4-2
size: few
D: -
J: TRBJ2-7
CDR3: ASSLEGTYEQY

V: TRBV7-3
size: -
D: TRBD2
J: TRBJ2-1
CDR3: ASSWRGGRSDNEQF

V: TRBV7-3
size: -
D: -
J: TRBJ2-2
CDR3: ASSPVGSITGELF

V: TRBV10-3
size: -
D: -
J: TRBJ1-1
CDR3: AISPNSEVAEAF

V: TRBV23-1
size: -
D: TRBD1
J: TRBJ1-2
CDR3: ASTKRWGDRDGYT

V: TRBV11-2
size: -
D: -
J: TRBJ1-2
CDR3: ASSSSRYGYT

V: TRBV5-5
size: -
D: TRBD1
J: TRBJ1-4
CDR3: ASSPRTGTNEKLF

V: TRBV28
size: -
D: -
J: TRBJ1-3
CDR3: ASQRLGTSGNTIY

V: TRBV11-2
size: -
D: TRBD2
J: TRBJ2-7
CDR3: ASSFTSGSYEQY

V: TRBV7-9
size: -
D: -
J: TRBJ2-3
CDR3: ASTTVRTVTDTQY

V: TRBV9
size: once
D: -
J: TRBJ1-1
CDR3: ASSVVKGSTEAF

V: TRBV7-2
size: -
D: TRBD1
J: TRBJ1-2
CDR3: ASSETGDYGYT

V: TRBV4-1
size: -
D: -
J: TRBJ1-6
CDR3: ASSQKDYNSPLH

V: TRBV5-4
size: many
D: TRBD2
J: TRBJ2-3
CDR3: ASSLAGREVGDTQY

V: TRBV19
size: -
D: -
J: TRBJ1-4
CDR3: ASSRQTVSTNEKLF

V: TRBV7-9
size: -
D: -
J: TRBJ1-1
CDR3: ASSLIAGREAF

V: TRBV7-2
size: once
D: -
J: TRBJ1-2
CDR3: ASSFNIGDFYGYT

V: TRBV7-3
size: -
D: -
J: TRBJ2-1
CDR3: ASSPPGGPGHEQF

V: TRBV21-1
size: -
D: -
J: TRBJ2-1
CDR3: ARLVGGNEQF

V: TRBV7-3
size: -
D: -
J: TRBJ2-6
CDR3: ASTASSGANVLT

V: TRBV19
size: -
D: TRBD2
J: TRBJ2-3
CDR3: ASRELAVGADTQY

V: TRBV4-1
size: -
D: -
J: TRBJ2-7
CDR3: ASSLTEIYEQY

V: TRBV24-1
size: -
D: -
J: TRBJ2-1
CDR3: ATSRGGSYSYNEQF

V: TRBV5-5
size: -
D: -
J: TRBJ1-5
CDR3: ASSFGGSNQPQH

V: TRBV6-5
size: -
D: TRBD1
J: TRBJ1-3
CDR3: ASEYTRGGGNTIY

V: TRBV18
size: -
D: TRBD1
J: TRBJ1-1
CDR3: ASSPTGGMNTEAF

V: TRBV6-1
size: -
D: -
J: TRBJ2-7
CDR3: ASSEDRASYEQY

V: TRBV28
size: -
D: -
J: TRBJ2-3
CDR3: ASSLKGTGTQY

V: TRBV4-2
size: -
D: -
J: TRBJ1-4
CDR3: ASRPPGVRGGNEKLF